This T cell receptor (beta chain) was identified in a study of cytomegalovirus exposure and HLA in healthy donors. Study-level findings and limits: There were under 200 TCR beta chains listed as cytomegalovirus-associated.

Using immunoSEQ multiplex PCR, the repertoire was profiled, and TCRdb retains in-frame clones only, with some absent. The data show about 110,000 clones, more than 90% seen once. The ends were cut back, 7 bases at V and 1 base at J, with 15 bases in the middle. The CDR3 spans 14 residues. Per the germline V gene, CDR1 is SGHRS and CDR2 is YFSETQ. Notes on this clone: Its antigen is undetermined.

The donors were in the roughly 130-subject validation cohort; that cohort was separate from the roughly 620-subject first cohort. The chain carries TRBV5-1 and TRBJ2-7; no clear D gene. This clonotype originated in a woman younger than 35 in good health and CMV-seronegative. Sequenced material: PBMCs. The CDR3, as DNA: TGCGCCAGCCAGGATCCCGGCTTGTCCTACGAGCAGTACTTC. Amino acid sequence: CASQDPGLSYEQYF.